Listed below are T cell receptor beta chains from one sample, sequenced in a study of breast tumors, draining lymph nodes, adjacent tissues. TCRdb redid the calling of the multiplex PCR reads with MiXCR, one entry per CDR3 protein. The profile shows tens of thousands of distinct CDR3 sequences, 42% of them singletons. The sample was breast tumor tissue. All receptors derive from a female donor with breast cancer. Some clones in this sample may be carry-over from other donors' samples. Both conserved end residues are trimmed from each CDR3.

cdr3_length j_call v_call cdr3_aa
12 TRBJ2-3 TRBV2 ASSEGHPTDTQY
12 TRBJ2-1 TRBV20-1 SARFGGSSTEQF
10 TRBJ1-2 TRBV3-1 ASSEGHYGYT
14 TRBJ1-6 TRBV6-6 ASSKDSPENNSPLH
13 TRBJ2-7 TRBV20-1 SARARGGSLYEQY
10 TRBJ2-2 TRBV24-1 ATSDRTGELF
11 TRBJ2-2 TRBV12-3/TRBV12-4 ASSFADDRELF
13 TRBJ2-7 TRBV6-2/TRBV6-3 ASTRSGQGVSEQY
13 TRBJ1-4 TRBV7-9 ASSLDWTGIEKLF
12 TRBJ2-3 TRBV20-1 SARVGERADEQY
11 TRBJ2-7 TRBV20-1 SASGLAGSEQY
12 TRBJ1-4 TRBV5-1 ASSLIGGDEKLF
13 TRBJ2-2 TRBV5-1 ASSIRTGPSGELF
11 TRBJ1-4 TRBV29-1 SGREVTGEKLF
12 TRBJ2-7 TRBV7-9 ASSLGPPGGRQY
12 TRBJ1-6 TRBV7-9 ASSLAGPNSPLH
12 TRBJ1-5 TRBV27 ASSLSGSGYPQH
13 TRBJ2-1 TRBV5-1 ASSGSGSLSNEQF
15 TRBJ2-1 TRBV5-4 ASSFLASARQNNEQF